These T cell receptor beta chains were read from a single sample in a study of T cell repertoires in cytomegalovirus infection. Each CDR3 protein is one row after TCRdb ran MiXCR on the reads. Of 650,000 to 900,000 distinct CDR3 sequences listed, 29% were seen once; the top ten hold over 10%. The antigens these receptors bind are not known. The sample here was cultured CD8+ T cells from PBMCs, taken from culture after CMV antigen stimulation. The receptors derive from a human donor in good health (CMV status not recorded). Some clones in this sample may be carry-over from other donors' samples. Each CDR3 is given with its conserved first and last residue. D genes are given only for firm matches. Some rows have no size entry. The others give once, few or many, or a class for an expanded clone.

J,size,D,V,DNA,CDR3
TRBJ2-1,many,NA,TRBV12-3/TRBV12-4,TGTGCCAGCAGTGAAGGGAGAGACAGTAACAATGAGCAGTTCTTC,CASSEGRDSNNEQFF
TRBJ2-3,many,TRBD2,TRBV7-2,TGTGCCAGCAGCCCCGAGCGGGGGCCTTACACAGATACGCAGTATTTT,CASSPERGPYTDTQYF
TRBJ2-4,few,NA,TRBV6-2/TRBV6-3,TGTGCCAGCGGGACGGGAAACATTCAGTACTTC,CASGTGNIQYF
TRBJ2-2,few,TRBD1,TRBV20-1,TGCAGTGCCCCCCAAGGGGCAGGGGGCGCTTGGACCGGGGAGCTGTTTTTT,CSAPQGAGGAWTGELFF
TRBJ1-4,NA,NA,TRBV5-1,TGCGCCAGCAGCTCCGGCCATGAAAAACTGTTTTTT,CASSSGHEKLFF
TRBJ2-2,NA,TRBD2,TRBV4-1,TGCGCCAGCAGCCAAGAAGGAAGCGGGGGGGACGCGAACACCGGGGAGCTGTTTTTT,CASSQEGSGGDANTGELFF
TRBJ2-3,few,TRBD2,TRBV11-3,TGTGCCAGCAGCCCTGAGGGACTAGCGGGGGCCTGGAGCACAGATACGCAGTATTTT,CASSPEGLAGAWSTDTQYF
TRBJ1-1,NA,NA,TRBV28,TGTGCCAGCAGGCTGACCTGGGGACTGGTGACTGAAGCTTTCTTT,CASRLTWGLVTEAFF
TRBJ1-2,NA,NA,TRBV6-2/TRBV6-3,TGTGCCAGCAGTTTCCATATTCTGGAGGGCTACACCTTC,CASSFHILEGYTF
TRBJ2-1,many,NA,TRBV12-3/TRBV12-4,TGTGCCAGCAGTTTAGGAATACTGTATGAGCAGTTCTTC,CASSLGILYEQFF
TRBJ1-5,few,NA,TRBV6-2/TRBV6-3,TGTGCCAGCAGCCCACACATACCCGAGGGGCCCCAGCATTTT,CASSPHIPEGPQHF
TRBJ2-7,few,NA,TRBV5-5,TGTGCCAGCAGCGGATCAGGGATTAGGTACTTC,CASSGSGIRYF
TRBJ1-4,many,NA,TRBV7-9,TGTGCCAGCAGCGGAGGGGAGGAAGGGGAAAAACTGTTTTTT,CASSGGEEGEKLFF
TRBJ2-4,NA,TRBD1,TRBV5-5,TGTGCCAGCAGCTTAAGGGGGCAGGTCAAAAACATTCAGTACTTC,CASSLRGQVKNIQYF
TRBJ2-1,NA,NA,TRBV5-8,TGTGCCAGCAGCTTGGTTTTAGGCTACAATGAGCAGTTCTTC,CASSLVLGYNEQFF
TRBJ2-7,NA,NA,TRBV4-1,TGCGCCAGCAGCCAAGTGTCCTTTAACAGGGACCACGAGCAGTACTTC,CASSQVSFNRDHEQYF
TRBJ2-5,few,TRBD2,TRBV7-8,TGTGCCAGCAGCATGGGGGCGGGGGGGCAAAAGACCCAGTACTTC,CASSMGAGGQKTQYF
TRBJ2-2,many,NA,TRBV7-8,TGTGCCAGCAGCTTAATTAGCTTAAACACCGGGGAGCTGTTTTTT,CASSLISLNTGELFF
TRBJ1-4,NA,NA,TRBV12-3/TRBV12-4,TGTGCCAGCAGTTTAATTCAGTTGGGTGAAAAACTGTTTTTT,CASSLIQLGEKLFF
TRBJ2-3,few,NA,TRBV10-2,TGCGCCAGCAGTGAGGCCGGGACCTTCACAGATACGCAGTATTTT,CASSEAGTFTDTQYF
TRBJ2-1,many,NA,TRBV7-2,TGTGCCAGCAGCTTAGAGGGAACCCTCCTCGATGAGCAGTTCTTC,CASSLEGTLLDEQFF